This T cell receptor beta chain was identified in a study of PD-1 blockade in classical Hodgkin lymphoma. Assay used: immunoSEQ multiplex PCR; TCRdb lists only in-frame clones, some missing. The data show about 1,400 clones, 70% to 80% seen once. Note on this clone: Antigen specificity is unknown.

Losses at the gene ends were 4 bases for V and 2 bases for J; bases not matched to a gene: 6. This CDR3 comprises 15 residues. Study observations and caveats: Still unresolved is the cause of the repertoire differences, which may be disease activity or prior therapy. Patients with a complete response exhibited baseline diversity comparable to newly diagnosed patients. Significant TCR diversity gains by C4D1 occurred in CD4+ but not CD8+ cells.

Stated time point: cycle 4 day 1 (C4D1), after 6 weeks of nivolumab. There was relapse after autologous stem cell transplantation in every patient, and there was variation in brentuximab vedotin exposure. It was by magnetic negative selection that CD8+ T cells were isolated from thawed PBMCs. The sequence came from a human donor with classical Hodgkin lymphoma. The donor label of this sample is uncertain. Here the sequenced sample was CD8+ T cells from blood, taken before the fourth cycle of nivolumab. The V and J genes are TRBV5-3 and TRBJ1-5; TRBD1 aligns across 7 bases. TRBV5-3 is flagged as an ORF with uncertain function. CDR3 nucleotides: TGTGCCAGAAGCCTTCAGGGGGAGGGCAATCAGCCCCAGCATTTT. Amino acid sequence: CARSLQGEGNQPQHF.